This T cell receptor (beta chain) was captured by sequencing in a study of blood T cell repertoires in COVID-19. As for the study in general: T cells, B-cell-depleted T cells, or PBMCs supplied cDNA or gDNA.

The V gene's germline CDR1 is LGHDT and CDR2 YNNKEL (reference sequence). The length of the CDR3 is 11 residues. Deletions cut 1 base from V and 8 bases from J, with 2 bases between. Libraries were prepared by immunoSEQ multiplex PCR; TCRdb keeps only in-frame clonotypes and omits some of them. The sample holds 25,000 to 30,000 clones, around 89% seen once. Sample: peripheral blood. This TCR was sampled from a human donor in a cohort sampled during active COVID-19. This chain uses TRBV3-1 (or the pseudogene TRBV3-2) with TRBJ2-2; D gene ambiguous. Here the CDR3 DNA reads TGTGCCAGCAGCCAAGCTGGGGAGCTGTTTTTT. Translation: CASSQAGELFF.